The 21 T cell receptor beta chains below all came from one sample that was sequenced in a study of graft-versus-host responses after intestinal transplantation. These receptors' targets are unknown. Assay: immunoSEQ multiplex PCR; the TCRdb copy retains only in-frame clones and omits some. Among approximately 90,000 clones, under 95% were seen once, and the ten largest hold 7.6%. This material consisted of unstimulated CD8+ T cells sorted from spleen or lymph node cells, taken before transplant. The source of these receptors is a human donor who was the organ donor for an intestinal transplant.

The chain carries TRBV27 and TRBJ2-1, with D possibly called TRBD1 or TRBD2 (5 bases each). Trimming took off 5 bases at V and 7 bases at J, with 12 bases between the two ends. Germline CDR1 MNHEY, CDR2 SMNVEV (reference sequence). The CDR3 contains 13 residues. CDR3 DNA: TGTGCCAGCAGTCCAATGGGGGTAAATGAGCAGTTCTTC. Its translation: CASSPMGVNEQFF.

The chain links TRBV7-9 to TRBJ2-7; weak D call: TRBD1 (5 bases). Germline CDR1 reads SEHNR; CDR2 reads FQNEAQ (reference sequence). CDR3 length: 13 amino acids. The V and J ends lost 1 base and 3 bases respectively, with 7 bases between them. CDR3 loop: CASSLEDSYEQYF. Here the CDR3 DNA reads TGTGCCAGCAGCTTAGAAGACAGCTACGAGCAGTACTTC.

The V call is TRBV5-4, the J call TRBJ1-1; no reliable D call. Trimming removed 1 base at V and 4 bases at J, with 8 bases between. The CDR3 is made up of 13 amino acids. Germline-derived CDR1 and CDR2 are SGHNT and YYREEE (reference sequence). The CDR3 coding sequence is TGTGCCAGCAGCTTGCGCAGAAGCACTGAAGCTTTCTTT. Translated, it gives CASSLRRSTEAFF.

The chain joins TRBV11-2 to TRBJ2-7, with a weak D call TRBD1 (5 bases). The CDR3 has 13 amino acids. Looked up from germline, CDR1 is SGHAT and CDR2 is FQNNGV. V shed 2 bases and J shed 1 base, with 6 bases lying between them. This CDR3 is CASSLQGSYEQYF. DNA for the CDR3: TGTGCCAGCAGCTTACAGGGTTCCTACGAGCAGTACTTC. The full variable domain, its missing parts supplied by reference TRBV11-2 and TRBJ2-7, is EAGVAQSPRYKIIEKRQSVAFWCNPISGHATLYWYQQILGQGPKLLIQFQNNGVVDDSQLPKDRFSAERLKGVDSTLKIQPAKLEDSAVYLCASSLQGSYEQYFGPGTRLTVT.

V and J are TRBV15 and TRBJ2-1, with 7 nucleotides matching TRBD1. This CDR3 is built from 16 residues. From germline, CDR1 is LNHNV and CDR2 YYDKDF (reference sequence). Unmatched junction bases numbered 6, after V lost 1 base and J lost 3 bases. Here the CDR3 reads CATSRGYTGVYNEQFF. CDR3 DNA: TGTGCCACCAGCAGAGGGTACACAGGGGTCTACAATGAGCAGTTCTTC.

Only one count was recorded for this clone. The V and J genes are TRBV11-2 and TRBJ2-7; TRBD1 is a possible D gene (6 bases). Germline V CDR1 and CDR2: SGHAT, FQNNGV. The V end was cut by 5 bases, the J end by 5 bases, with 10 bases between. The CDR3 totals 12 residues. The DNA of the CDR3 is TGTGCCAGCAGCACAGGGCTCGACGAGCAGTACTTC. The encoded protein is CASSTGLDEQYF.

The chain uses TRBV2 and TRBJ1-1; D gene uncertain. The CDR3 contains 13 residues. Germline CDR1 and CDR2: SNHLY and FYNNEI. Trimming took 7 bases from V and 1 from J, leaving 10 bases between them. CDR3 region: CASKDRWNTEAFF. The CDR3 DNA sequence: TGTGCCAGCAAGGACCGATGGAACACTGAAGCTTTCTTT.

The CDR3 DNA sequence: TGTGCCAGCAGCATACAGGGGGCCAAAAACATTCAGTACTTC. Translated, it gives CASSIQGAKNIQYF. The rearrangement uses TRBV27 and TRBJ2-4; 7 nucleotides line up with TRBD1. Trimming at V came to 6 bases and at J to 1 base, leaving 3 bases not matched to a gene. The V gene's germline CDR1 is MNHEY and CDR2 SMNVEV (reference sequence). The CDR3 has 14 residues.

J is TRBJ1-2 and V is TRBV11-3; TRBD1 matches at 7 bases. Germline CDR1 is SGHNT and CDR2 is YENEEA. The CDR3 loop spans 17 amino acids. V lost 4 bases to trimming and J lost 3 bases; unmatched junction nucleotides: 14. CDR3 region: CASSSQTRQGGDYGYTF. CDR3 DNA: TGTGCCAGCAGCTCTCAAACCCGACAGGGCGGTGACTATGGCTACACCTTC.

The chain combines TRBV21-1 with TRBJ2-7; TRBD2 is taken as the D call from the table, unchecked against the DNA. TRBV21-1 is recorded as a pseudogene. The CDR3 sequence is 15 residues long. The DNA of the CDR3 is TGTGCCAGCAGCAAAAGCGAGGACAGCGGGGAGGAGCAGTACTTC. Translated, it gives CASSKSEDSGEEQYF.

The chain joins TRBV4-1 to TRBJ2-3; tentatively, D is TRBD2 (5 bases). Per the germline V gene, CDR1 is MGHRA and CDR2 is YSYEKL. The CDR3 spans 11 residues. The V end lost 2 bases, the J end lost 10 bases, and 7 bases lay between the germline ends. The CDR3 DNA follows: TGCGCCAGCAGCCAAACCGGGGCGCAGTATTTT. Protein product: CASSQTGAQYF.

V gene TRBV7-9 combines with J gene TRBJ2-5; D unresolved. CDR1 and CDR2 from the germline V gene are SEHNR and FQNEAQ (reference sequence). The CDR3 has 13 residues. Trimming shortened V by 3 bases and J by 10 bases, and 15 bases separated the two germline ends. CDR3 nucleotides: TGTGCCAGCAGCTTCAGATTACTGAGGATCCAGTACTTC. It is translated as CASSFRLLRIQYF.

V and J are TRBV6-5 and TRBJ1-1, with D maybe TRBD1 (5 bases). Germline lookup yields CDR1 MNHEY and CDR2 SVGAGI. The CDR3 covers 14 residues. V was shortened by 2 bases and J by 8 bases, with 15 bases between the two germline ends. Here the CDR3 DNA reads TGTGCCAGCAGTTACCTCGGCAGGGCATACGAAGCTTTCTTT. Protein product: CASSYLGRAYEAFF.

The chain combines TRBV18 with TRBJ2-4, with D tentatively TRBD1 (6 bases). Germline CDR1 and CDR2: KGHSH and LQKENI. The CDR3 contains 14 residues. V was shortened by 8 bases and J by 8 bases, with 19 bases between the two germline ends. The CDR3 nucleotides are TGTGCCAGCGAAGGAATGGGGGCTGGGGACATTCAGTACTTC. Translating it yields CASEGMGAGDIQYF.

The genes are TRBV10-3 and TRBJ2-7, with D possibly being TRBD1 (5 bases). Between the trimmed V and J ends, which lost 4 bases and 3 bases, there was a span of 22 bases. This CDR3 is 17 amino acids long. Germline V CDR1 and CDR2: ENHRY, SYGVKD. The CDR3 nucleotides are TGTGCCATCAGTGTTGGGCCTGGGGCAGTCTTTTTCTACGAGCAGTACTTC. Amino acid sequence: CAISVGPGAVFFYEQYF.

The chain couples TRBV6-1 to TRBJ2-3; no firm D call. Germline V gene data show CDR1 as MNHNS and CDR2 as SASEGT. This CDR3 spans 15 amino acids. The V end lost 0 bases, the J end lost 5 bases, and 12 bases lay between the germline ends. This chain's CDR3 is CASSEAGLVGDTQYF. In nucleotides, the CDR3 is TGTGCCAGCAGTGAAGCGGGTTTAGTTGGAGATACGCAGTATTTT.

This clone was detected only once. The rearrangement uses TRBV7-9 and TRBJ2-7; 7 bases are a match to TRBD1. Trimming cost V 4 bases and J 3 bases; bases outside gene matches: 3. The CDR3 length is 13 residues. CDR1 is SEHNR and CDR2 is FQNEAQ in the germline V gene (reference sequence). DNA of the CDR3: TGTGCCAGCAGCTCCCGGGACAGCTACGAGCAGTACTTC. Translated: CASSSRDSYEQYF.

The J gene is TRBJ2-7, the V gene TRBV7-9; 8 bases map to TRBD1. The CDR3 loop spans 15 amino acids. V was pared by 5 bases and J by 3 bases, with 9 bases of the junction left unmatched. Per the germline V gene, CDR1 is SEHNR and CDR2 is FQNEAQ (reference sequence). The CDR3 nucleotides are TGTGCCAGCAGCCCTCCAGGGGGCGAATACTACGAGCAGTACTTC. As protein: CASSPPGGEYYEQYF.

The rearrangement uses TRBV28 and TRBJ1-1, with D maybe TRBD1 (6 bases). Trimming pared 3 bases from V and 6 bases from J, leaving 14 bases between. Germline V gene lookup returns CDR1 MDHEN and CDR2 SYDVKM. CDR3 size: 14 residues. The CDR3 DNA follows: TGTGCCAGCAGTTTTGGTGGGGGGCCCGCTGAAGCTTTCTTT. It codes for CASSFGGGPAEAFF.

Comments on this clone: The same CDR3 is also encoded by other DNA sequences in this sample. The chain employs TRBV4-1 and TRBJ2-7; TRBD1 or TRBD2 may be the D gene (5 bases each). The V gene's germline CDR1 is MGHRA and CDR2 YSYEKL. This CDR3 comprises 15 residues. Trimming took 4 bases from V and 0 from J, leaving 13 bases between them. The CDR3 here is CASSPGPGLSYEQYF. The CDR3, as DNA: TGCGCCAGCAGCCCGGGGCCCGGTCTCTCCTACGAGCAGTACTTC.

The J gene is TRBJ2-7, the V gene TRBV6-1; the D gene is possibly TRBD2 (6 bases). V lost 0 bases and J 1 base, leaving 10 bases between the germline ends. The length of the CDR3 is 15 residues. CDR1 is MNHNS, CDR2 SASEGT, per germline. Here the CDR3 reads CASSEAASASYEQYF. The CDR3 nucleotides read TGTGCCAGCAGTGAAGCGGCTAGCGCGTCCTACGAGCAGTACTTC.